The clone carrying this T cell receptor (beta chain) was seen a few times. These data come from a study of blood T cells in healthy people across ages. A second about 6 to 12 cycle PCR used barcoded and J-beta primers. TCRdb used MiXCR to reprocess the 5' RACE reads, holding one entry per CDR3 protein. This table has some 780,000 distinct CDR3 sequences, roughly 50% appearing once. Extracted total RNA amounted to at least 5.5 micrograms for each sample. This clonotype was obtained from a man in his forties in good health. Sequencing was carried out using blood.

The CDR3 region has the DNA TGTGCCATCAGCGTACTTAAGGGATCCGCGGCAGGGGGGCGGTACGAGCAGTACTTC. Translation gives CAISVLKGSAAGGRYEQYF. The chain combines TRBV10-3 with TRBJ2-7; TRBD1 might be the D (7 bases). Trimming cost V 6 bases and J 4 bases, with 31 bases left between them. This CDR3 spans 19 amino acids. Looked up from germline, CDR1 is ENHRY and CDR2 is SYGVKD.